This T cell receptor beta chain emerged from a study of T cells in Graves' hyperthyroidism and ophthalmopathy. Study-level background: Before treatment of any kind, peripheral blood was taken at initial diagnosis.

This CDR3 has 15 residues. V shed 5 bases and J 6 bases; nucleotides not matched to a gene: 13. Amplified regions were TCR beta CDR3 sequences from RNA transcripts. TCR CDR3 regions were first amplified by RT-PCR with HTBI primers. Each CDR3 protein gets one entry after TCRdb re-called the multiplex PCR reads with MiXCR. This sample carries about 560,000 distinct CDR3 sequences, around 17% of them seen once, and the ten largest clones take approximately 18%. Newly diagnosed hyperthyroidism patients aged 18 to 65 years had disease lasting under 2 months. V is TRBV12-3 or TRBV12-4 and J is TRBJ2-7; 7 positions match TRBD2. The receptor comes from a woman aged 18-29 years with Graves' hyperthyroidism. The sequencing sample was made of blood. The CDR3 is CASSEGTNFVPEQYF. The CDR3 DNA is TGTGCCAGCAGTGAGGGGACTAATTTCGTCCCCGAGCAGTACTTC.